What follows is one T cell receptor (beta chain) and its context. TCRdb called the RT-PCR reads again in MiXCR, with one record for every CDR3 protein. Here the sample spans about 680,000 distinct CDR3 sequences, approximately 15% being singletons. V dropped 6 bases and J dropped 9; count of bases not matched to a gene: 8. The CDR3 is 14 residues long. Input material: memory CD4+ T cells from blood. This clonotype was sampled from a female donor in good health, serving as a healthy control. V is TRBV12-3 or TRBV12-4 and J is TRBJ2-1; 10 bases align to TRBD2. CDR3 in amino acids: CASSSAGTSVEQFF. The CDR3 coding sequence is TGTGCCAGCAGCTCGGCCGGGACTAGCGTTGAGCAGTTCTTC.